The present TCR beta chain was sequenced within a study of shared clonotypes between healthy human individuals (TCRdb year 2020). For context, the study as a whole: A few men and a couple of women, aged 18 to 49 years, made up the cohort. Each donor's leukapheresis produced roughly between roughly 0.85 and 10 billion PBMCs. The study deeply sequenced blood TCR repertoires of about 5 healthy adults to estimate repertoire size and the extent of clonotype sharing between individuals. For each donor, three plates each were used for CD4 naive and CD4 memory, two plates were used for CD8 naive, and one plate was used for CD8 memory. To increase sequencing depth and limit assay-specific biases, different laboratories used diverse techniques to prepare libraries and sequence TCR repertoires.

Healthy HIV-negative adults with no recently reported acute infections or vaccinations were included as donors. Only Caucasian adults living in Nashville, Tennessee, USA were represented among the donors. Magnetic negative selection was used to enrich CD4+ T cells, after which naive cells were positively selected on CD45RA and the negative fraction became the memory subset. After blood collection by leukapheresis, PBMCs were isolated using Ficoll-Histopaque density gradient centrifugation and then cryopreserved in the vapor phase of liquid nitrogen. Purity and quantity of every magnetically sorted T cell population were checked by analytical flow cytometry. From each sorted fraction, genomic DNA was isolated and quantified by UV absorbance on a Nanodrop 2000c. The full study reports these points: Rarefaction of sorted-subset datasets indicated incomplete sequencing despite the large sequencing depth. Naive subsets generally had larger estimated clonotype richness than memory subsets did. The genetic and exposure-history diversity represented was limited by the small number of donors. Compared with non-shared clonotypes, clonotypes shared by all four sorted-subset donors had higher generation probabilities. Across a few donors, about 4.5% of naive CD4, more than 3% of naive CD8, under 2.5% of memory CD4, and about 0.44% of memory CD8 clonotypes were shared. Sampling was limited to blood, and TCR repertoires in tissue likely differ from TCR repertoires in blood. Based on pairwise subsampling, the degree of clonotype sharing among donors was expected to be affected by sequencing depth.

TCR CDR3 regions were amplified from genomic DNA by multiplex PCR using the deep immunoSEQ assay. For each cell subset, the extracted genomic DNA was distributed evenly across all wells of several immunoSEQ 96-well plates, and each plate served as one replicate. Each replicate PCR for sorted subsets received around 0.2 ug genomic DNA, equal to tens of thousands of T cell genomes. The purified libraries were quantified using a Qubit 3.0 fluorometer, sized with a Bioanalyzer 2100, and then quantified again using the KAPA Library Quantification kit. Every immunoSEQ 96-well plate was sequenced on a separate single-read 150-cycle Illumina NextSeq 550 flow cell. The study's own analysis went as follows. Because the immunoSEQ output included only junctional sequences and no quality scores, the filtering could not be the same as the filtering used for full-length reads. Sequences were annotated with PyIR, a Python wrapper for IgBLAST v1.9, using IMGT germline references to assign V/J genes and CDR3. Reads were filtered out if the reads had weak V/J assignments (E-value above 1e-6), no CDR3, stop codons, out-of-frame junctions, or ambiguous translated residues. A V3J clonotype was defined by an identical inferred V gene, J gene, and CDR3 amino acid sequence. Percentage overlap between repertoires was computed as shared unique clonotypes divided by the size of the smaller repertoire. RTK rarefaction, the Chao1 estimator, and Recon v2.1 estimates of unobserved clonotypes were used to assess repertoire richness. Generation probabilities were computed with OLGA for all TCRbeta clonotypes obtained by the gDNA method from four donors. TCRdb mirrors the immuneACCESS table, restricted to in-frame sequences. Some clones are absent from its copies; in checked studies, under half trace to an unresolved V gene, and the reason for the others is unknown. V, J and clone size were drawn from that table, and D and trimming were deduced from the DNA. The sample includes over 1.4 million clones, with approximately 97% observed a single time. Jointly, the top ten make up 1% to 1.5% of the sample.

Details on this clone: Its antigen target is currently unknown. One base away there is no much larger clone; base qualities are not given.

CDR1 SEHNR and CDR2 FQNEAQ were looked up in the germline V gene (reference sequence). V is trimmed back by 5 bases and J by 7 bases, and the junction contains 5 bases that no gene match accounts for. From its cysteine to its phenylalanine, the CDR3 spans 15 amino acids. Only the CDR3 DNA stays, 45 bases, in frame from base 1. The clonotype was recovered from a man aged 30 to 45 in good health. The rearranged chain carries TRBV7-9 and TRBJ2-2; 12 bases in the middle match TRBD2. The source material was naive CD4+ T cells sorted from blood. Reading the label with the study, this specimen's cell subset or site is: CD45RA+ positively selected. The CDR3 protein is CASSASGRAIGELFF. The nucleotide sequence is TGTGCCAGCAGCGCTAGCGGGAGGGCCATCGGGGAGCTGTTTTTT.